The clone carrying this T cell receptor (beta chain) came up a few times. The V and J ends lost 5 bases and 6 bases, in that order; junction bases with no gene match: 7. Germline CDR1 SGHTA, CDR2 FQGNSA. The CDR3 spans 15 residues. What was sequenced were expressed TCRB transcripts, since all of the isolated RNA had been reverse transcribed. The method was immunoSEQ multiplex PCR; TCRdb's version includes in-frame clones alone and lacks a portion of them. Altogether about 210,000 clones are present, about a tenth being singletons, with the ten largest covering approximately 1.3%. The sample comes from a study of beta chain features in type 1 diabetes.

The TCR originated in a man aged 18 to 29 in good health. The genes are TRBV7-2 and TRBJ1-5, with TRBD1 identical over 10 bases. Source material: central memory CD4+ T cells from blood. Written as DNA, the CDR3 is TGTGCCAGCAGCCGCCGGACAGGGGGTGGTCAGCCCCAGCATTTT. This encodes CASSRRTGGGQPQHF.